The 10 T cell receptor beta chains in this list originate from one sample, sequenced in a study of spatial heterogeneity in lung cancer. TCRdb analysed the 5' RACE reads with MiXCR anew, one entry per CDR3 protein. In the table there are approximately 10,000 distinct CDR3 sequences, approximately 6.1% of which are singletons. Time point noted: sample taken at primary tumor resection. The source was normal lung tissue next to the tumor, collected at surgery. The receptors here all came from a male donor with early-stage non-small cell lung cancer.

This clonotype is categorized as medium-sized. V and J are TRBV6-2 or TRBV6-3 and TRBJ2-5; D is unclear. Germline-derived CDR1 and CDR2 are MNHEY and SVGEGT. The CDR3 covers 11 residues. With 4 bases removed from V and 3 bases from J, the gap between germline ends came to 3 bases. This CDR3 reads CASSFKETQYF. The CDR3 region has the DNA TGTGCCAGCAGTTTTAAAGAGACCCAGTACTTC.

V and J are TRBV6-6 and TRBJ1-2; TRBD1 aligns across 8 bases. CDR3 size: 14 residues. With 6 bases clipped from V and 4 bases from J, the junction kept 7 bases outside the gene matches. CDR1 is MNHNY, CDR2 SVGAGI, per germline (reference sequence). The CDR3 spells CASRSRDRLYGYTF. The CDR3 nucleotides read TGTGCCAGCAGATCCCGGGACAGGCTCTATGGCTACACCTTC.

By frequency in the sample, this clonotype is medium-sized. V gene TRBV9 combines with J gene TRBJ2-3, with TRBD2 identical over 8 bases. The germline V gene has CDR1 SGDLS and CDR2 YYNGEE. V lost 3 bases, J lost 5 bases, and 2 bases stayed unmatched. The CDR3 loop spans 13 amino acids. The CDR3 is CASSAGRGDTQYF. CDR3 nucleotide sequence: TGTGCCAGCAGCGCCGGGAGGGGAGATACGCAGTATTTT.

In its sample, this clonotype was seen many times. The chain uses TRBV6-2 or TRBV6-3 and TRBJ2-4, with a possible D match to TRBD2 (5 bases). V gave up 4 bases and J gave up 6 bases, with 10 bases separating them. The CDR3 runs to 13 residues. Germline V gene data show CDR1 as MNHEY and CDR2 as SVGEGT. CDR3 coding DNA: TGTGCCAGCAGTTCCGGGATGGGAAACATTCAGTACTTC. The encoded protein is CASSSGMGNIQYF.

This clonotype was counted a single time. This chain uses TRBV7-2 with TRBJ2-1; D unclear. The V end was cut by 4 bases, the J end by 6 bases, with 10 bases between. This CDR3 contains 13 residues. Germline values: CDR1 SGHTA, CDR2 FQGNSA. The CDR3 nucleotides read TGTGCCAGCAGCTCAAGACAAAGCAATGAGCAGTTCTTC. This gives the protein CASSSRQSNEQFF.

There are many counts of this clonotype. The chain employs TRBV20-1 and TRBJ1-2; no clear D gene. The CDR3 is made up of 13 amino acids. Trimming removed 2 bases at V and 5 bases at J, with 12 bases between. Germline V lookup: CDR1 DFQATT, CDR2 SNEGSKA (reference sequence). CDR3 sequence: CSARPRTGYGYTF. DNA for the CDR3: TGCAGTGCTAGACCCCGGACGGGTTATGGCTACACCTTC.

This clonotype was seen many times. This sequence joins TRBV5-6 and TRBJ1-2; D possibly corresponds to TRBD1 (5 bases). Germline V lookup: CDR1 SGHDT, CDR2 YYEEEE. The CDR3 runs to 12 residues. The V end was cut by 1 base, the J end by 5 bases, with 6 bases between. The CDR3 nucleotides read TGTGCCAGCAGCTTGCGGGGGTATGGCTACACCTTC. Protein product: CASSLRGYGYTF.

This clonotype was seen ten or more times. J is TRBJ2-3 and V is TRBV5-1; D is undetermined. The CDR3 contains 13 residues. V shed 4 bases and J shed 4 bases, with 10 bases lying between them. CDR1 is SGHRS, CDR2 YFSETQ, per germline. CDR3 in amino acids: CASSLSGSDTQYF. The CDR3 nucleotides are TGCGCCAGCAGCCTAAGTGGCTCAGATACGCAGTATTTT.

In its sample, this clonotype was seen a few times. V gene TRBV3-1 combines with J gene TRBJ2-3, with TRBD1 as a possible D gene (5 bases). Trimming took 5 bases from V and 2 from J, leaving 14 bases between them. The CDR3 loop spans 15 amino acids. Germline V gives CDR1 LGHDT, CDR2 YNNKEL (reference sequence). CDR3 nucleotides: TGTGCCAGCAGCTGGTATCAGGGAAACACAGATACGCAGTATTTT. This codes for CASSWYQGNTDTQYF.

This clonotype appeared many times. The chain carries TRBV7-2 and TRBJ1-1; D gene ambiguous. There are 15 residues in the CDR3. Germline V CDR1 and CDR2: SGHTA, FQGNSA. Trimming stripped 3 bases from V and 0 bases from J, with 11 bases between. This CDR3 is CASSFSAAMNTEAFF. Here the CDR3 DNA reads TGTGCCAGCAGCTTTTCCGCAGCCATGAACACTGAAGCTTTCTTT.